One and the same sample provided the 9 T cell receptor beta chains below, sequenced in a study of cytomegalovirus exposure and HLA in healthy donors. The PCR employed 60 Vbeta primers together with 13 Jbeta primers. Assay: immunoSEQ multiplex PCR; the TCRdb copy retains only in-frame clones and omits some. The sample lists 150,000 or so clones; over 65% were seen once. The sequencing sample was made of PBMCs. The receptor set was obtained from a woman aged 40 to 49 in good health and CMV-seronegative.

The chain employs TRBV5-4 and TRBJ1-2; perhaps TRBD1 as D (6 bases). This CDR3 has 14 amino acids. The germline gives CDR1 SGHNT, CDR2 YYREEE (reference sequence). The V gene lost 3 bases and the J gene lost 2 bases, with 11 bases spanning the gap. The CDR3 DNA sequence: TGTGCCAGCAGCTCCGGGACACAAAACTATGGCTACACCTTC. Translating gives CASSSGTQNYGYTF.

The V gene is TRBV28, the J gene TRBJ2-3; 7 bases fit TRBD2. V trimming: 6 bases; J trimming: 4 bases; junction bases outside the gene matches: 7. Per the germline V gene, CDR1 is MDHEN and CDR2 is SYDVKM. The CDR3 consists of 14 residues. CDR3 nucleotides: TGTGCCAGCAGCGGGGGGAGTGGGGCAGATACGCAGTATTTT. This sequence encodes CASSGGSGADTQYF.

The V call is TRBV6-6, the J call TRBJ1-1, with unresolved D. This CDR3 spans 13 amino acids. Germline lookup yields CDR1 MNHNY and CDR2 SVGAGI (reference sequence). The V end was cut by 7 bases, the J end by 4 bases, with 13 bases between. CDR3 nucleotides: TGTGCCAGCAATGGAGGGCGGGGCACTGAAGCTTTCTTT. Protein: CASNGGRGTEAFF.

V and J are TRBV6-5 and TRBJ2-7; the D gene is possibly TRBD2 (6 bases). Germline CDR1 and CDR2: MNHEY and SVGAGI. The CDR3 has 14 residues. V was cut by 8 bases and J by 7 bases, with 21 bases left in between. The CDR3 loop reads CASGGGITYGEQYF. The CDR3 DNA is TGTGCCAGCGGTGGCGGGATCACTTACGGGGAGCAGTACTTC.

The rearrangement uses TRBV6-6 and TRBJ1-2; D uncertain. The V and J ends lost 6 bases and 7 bases respectively, with 21 bases between them. The CDR3 extends over 15 amino acids. The germline CDR1 and CDR2 sequences are MNHNY and SVGAGI (reference sequence). The CDR3 nucleotides are TGTGCCAGCAGCCTAAAGACCCTTCTATCGGGTGGCTACACCTTC. It codes for CASSLKTLLSGGYTF.

This clone was counted a few times. This rearrangement joins TRBV6-5 to TRBJ1-2; 7 bases match TRBD1. This CDR3 is built from 15 residues. V shed 6 bases, J shed 2 bases, and the junction held 9 bases outside the gene matches. Germline CDR1 is MNHEY and CDR2 is SVGAGI. This chain's CDR3 is CASRQPSRGNYGYTF. CDR3 bases: TGTGCCAGCAGGCAACCGTCCAGGGGGAACTATGGCTACACCTTC.

V and J are TRBV4-2 and TRBJ2-5; 10 nucleotides match TRBD2. There are 15 residues in the CDR3. CDR1 LGHNA and CDR2 YNFKEQ come from the germline V gene. After removal of 5 bases from V and 2 bases from J, the junction contained 5 bases not matched to a gene. The CDR3 DNA reads TGTGCCAGCAGCTTCCAGCGGGGGGGGCAAGAGACCCAGTACTTC. Protein: CASSFQRGGQETQYF.

The genes are TRBV2 and TRBJ2-7, with D tentatively TRBD2 (5 bases). Germline loops: CDR1 SNHLY, CDR2 FYNNEI. The CDR3 runs to 12 residues. Between the trimmed V and J ends, which lost 7 bases and 1 base, there was a span of 8 bases. This CDR3 is CASIRGSYEQYF. The CDR3 DNA reads TGTGCCAGCATACGGGGTTCCTACGAGCAGTACTTC.

The chain couples TRBV6-5 to TRBJ2-3, with D possibly matching TRBD1 (5 bases). Germline assignment: CDR1 MNHEY and CDR2 SVGAGI. Trimming took off 0 bases at V and 9 bases at J, with 16 bases between the two ends. This CDR3 is built from 15 residues. The DNA of the CDR3 is TGTGCCAGCAGTTACTCGAGTATACAGGTCAACACGCAGTATTTT. The encoded protein is CASSYSSIQVNTQYF.